The 27 T cell receptor beta chains in this list originate from one sample, sequenced in a study of blood T cells in healthy people across ages. A sample-barcoded 5' primer and a J-beta primer mix were used in a second PCR of roughly 6 to 11 cycles. From the 5' RACE reads, TCRdb called clonotypes with MiXCR, one entry per CDR3 protein. The data contain approximately 1.5 million distinct CDR3 sequences, approximately 43% of them singletons. Specimen: blood. These TCRs come from a woman under 30 in good health.

Notes on this clonotype: At one end the junction does not follow the germline gene, possibly because of a read error. V gene TRBV6-5 combines with J gene TRBJ2-2, with D possibly called TRBD1 or TRBD2 (5 bases each). The CDR3 is 15 amino acids. Germline V gene data show CDR1 as MNHEY and CDR2 as SVGAGI. The CDR3 region has the DNA TGTGCCAGCGGTTACGAGGGGCGCGACACCGGGGAGCTGTTTTTT. This codes for CASGYEGRDTGELFF.

This chain uses TRBV27 with TRBJ2-4, with D tentatively TRBD1 (5 bases). This CDR3 is 13 amino acids long. Trimming pared 8 bases from V and 2 bases from J, leaving 10 bases between. The germline gives CDR1 MNHEY, CDR2 SMNVEV (reference sequence). The CDR3 region has the DNA TGTGCCAGCGTTGCAGGGCCCAAAAACATTCAGTACTTC. Translation gives CASVAGPKNIQYF.

This clonotype was recorded a few times. The chain couples TRBV20-1 to TRBJ2-1; D might be TRBD1 (6 bases). The DNA end is more similar to TRBJ2-7, so the J call may be wrong. Per germline, CDR1 DFQATT and CDR2 SNEGSKA (reference sequence). This CDR3 has 14 residues. The CDR3 region has the DNA TGCAGTTCATCACCGGACAGTACCTACAATGAGCAGTACTTC. This codes for CSSSPDSTYNEQYF.

The chain combines TRBV3-1 with TRBJ2-1; D is possibly TRBD1 or TRBD2 (8 bases each). This CDR3 spans 16 amino acids. The germline V gene has CDR1 LGHDT and CDR2 YNNKEL (reference sequence). V was cut by 6 bases and J by 0 bases, with 15 bases left in between. The CDR3 coding sequence is TGTGCCAGCAGGTATAGCGGGACAGGCTCCTACAATGAGCAGTTCTTC. The encoded protein is CASRYSGTGSYNEQFF.

This chain connects TRBV5-1 to TRBJ2-3, with 7 bases identical to TRBD2. Germline V gives CDR1 SGHRS, CDR2 YFSETQ. With V trimmed by 7 bases and J by 3 bases, 11 bases remained unmatched. The CDR3 consists of 15 residues. The CDR3 loop reads CASREGGGLTDTQYF. The CDR3 DNA reads as TGCGCCAGCCGTGAGGGCGGGGGTCTAACAGATACGCAGTATTTT.

This clonotype was detected a few times. The chain employs TRBV4-2 and TRBJ2-7; 11 bases are shared with TRBD2. Trimming at V came to 1 base and at J to 2 bases, leaving 4 bases not matched to a gene. This CDR3 has 16 amino acids. Germline V CDR1 and CDR2: LGHNA, YNFKEQ. The CDR3, as DNA: TGTGCCAGCAGCCAAGCTGGGACTAGCGGTACCTACGAGCAGTACTTC. This gives the protein CASSQAGTSGTYEQYF.

The chain carries TRBV29-1 and TRBJ1-2; perhaps TRBD1 as D (5 bases). V lost 4 bases and J lost 4, with 13 bases in between. The CDR3 spans 13 residues. From germline, CDR1 is SQVTM and CDR2 ANQGSEA. CDR3 nucleotides: TGCAGCGTTGCCCAGACAGTTTCCTATGGCTACACCTTC. Translated, it gives CSVAQTVSYGYTF.

The J gene is TRBJ1-2, the V gene TRBV10-3; 9 bases fit TRBD1. V dropped 1 base and J dropped 6; count of bases not matched to a gene: 3. The CDR3 spans 14 residues. Germline lookup yields CDR1 ENHRY and CDR2 SYGVKD. The CDR3 coding sequence is TGTGCCATCAGTGAGTACGGACAGGGGAATGGCTACACCTTC. Amino acids: CAISEYGQGNGYTF.

This chain joins TRBV10-3 and TRBJ2-3; D is unclear. Germline lookup yields CDR1 ENHRY and CDR2 SYGVKD. CDR3 length: 13 amino acids. Deletions cut 5 bases from V and 3 bases from J, with 9 bases between. CDR3 in DNA: TGTGCCATCAGTCCCCCCTTAACAGATACGCAGTATTTT. This encodes CAISPPLTDTQYF.

With regard to this clonotype: This may come from a read error, since a much larger clone is one base off. The gene calls are TRBV20-1 and TRBJ1-1; D gene ambiguous. Germline CDR1 reads DFQATT; CDR2 reads SNEGSKA (reference sequence). The CDR3 covers 11 residues. V lost 2 bases to trimming and J lost 4 bases, with 5 bases between them. CDR3 amino acids: CSARMSTEAFF. DNA of the CDR3: TGCAGTGCTAGAATGAGCACTGAAGCTTTCTTT.

This chain joins TRBV12-3 or TRBV12-4 and TRBJ2-1; 12 bases are a match to TRBD2. This CDR3 has 17 amino acids. V shed 3 bases and J 7 bases; nucleotides not matched to a gene: 10. The CDR3 coding sequence is TGTGCCAGCAGTTTCGGGACTAGCGGGCAGGTTGTAAATGAGCAGTTCTTC. Its translation is CASSFGTSGQVVNEQFF.

Here the CDR3 reads CASSPPIVDEQYF. In DNA form, the CDR3 reads TGTGCCAGCAGCCCCCCTATTGTTGATGAGCAGTACTTC. The chain couples TRBV7-9 to TRBJ2-1; D is unclear. The J call is in doubt because the DNA end fits TRBJ2-7 better. CDR1 and CDR2 from the germline V gene are SEHNR and FQNEAQ (reference sequence). CDR3 length: 13 residues.

This clonotype showed up just a few times. V and J are TRBV6-5 and TRBJ2-1; 10 nucleotides agree with TRBD1. This CDR3 spans 16 amino acids. CDR1 and CDR2 (germline): MNHEY, SVGAGI. The J segment lost 6 bases and the V segment lost 6 bases, leaving 11 bases of the junction unmatched. CDR3 loop: CASSYPGTGVPNEQFF. CDR3 nucleotides: TGTGCCAGCAGCTACCCCGGGACAGGGGTTCCCAATGAGCAGTTCTTC.

The V and J genes are TRBV29-1 and TRBJ2-5; 8 nucleotides match TRBD1. V trimming: 6 bases; J trimming: 11 bases; junction bases outside the gene matches: 20. Looked up from germline, CDR1 is SQVTM and CDR2 is ANQGSEA. The CDR3 totals 15 residues. CDR3 nucleotide sequence: TGCAGCGTCCGAGTAACGCAGGGGGCTGTAGAAGAGCAGTACTTC. The encoded protein is CSVRVTQGAVEEQYF. The whole variable domain, filled in from reference TRBV29-1 and TRBJ2-5, reads SAVISQKPSRDICQRGTSLTIQCQVDSQVTMMFWYRQQPGQSLTLIATANQGSEATYESGFVIDKFPISRPNLTFSTLTVSNMSPEDSSIYLCSVRVTQGAVEEQYFGPGTRLLVL.

Only a few counts were recorded for this clonotype. The chain has TRBV20-1 and TRBJ1-5; 8 nucleotides agree with TRBD1. Unmatched junction bases numbered 11, after V lost 4 bases and J lost 0 bases. The CDR3 sequence is 17 residues long. Looked up from germline, CDR1 is DFQATT and CDR2 is SNEGSKA (reference sequence). CDR3 DNA: TGCAGTGCTACAGCCCGGGACAGGCAATATAGCAATCAGCCCCAGCATTTT. Translated: CSATARDRQYSNQPQHF.

The chain combines TRBV11-2 with TRBJ2-6, with D tentatively TRBD1 (6 bases). This CDR3 comprises 16 residues. CDR1 SGHAT and CDR2 FQNNGV come from the germline V gene. Trimming took off 4 bases at V and 2 bases at J, with 12 bases between the two ends. The CDR3 sequence is CASSSRDRPGANVLTF. CDR3 coding DNA: TGTGCCAGCAGCTCCCGTGACAGGCCTGGGGCCAACGTCCTGACTTTC.

The table lists this clonotype with a few counts. This sequence joins TRBV4-1 and TRBJ2-7; the match to TRBD2 covers 9 bases. Germline loops: CDR1 MGHRA, CDR2 YSYEKL. CDR3 length: 16 residues. The junction had 10 bases not matched to a gene; V was cut back by 3 bases and J by 4 bases. The CDR3 sequence is CASSQGRTSADYEQYF. The CDR3, as DNA: TGCGCCAGCAGCCAGGGCCGGACTAGCGCGGATTACGAGCAGTACTTC.

V gene TRBV5-1 combines with J gene TRBJ1-1; the match to TRBD1 covers 10 bases. CDR3 length: 15 residues. Germline V CDR1 and CDR2: SGHRS, YFSETQ. Germline trimming cut 4 bases from V and 3 bases from J; bases unmatched to any gene: 6. The CDR3: CASSDPGQGDTEAFF. CDR3 sequence (DNA): TGCGCCAGCAGCGACCCCGGACAGGGGGACACTGAAGCTTTCTTT.

The chain combines TRBV6-2 or TRBV6-3 with TRBJ2-1; D is unclear. The CDR3 loop spans 15 amino acids. V was pared by 2 bases and J by 13 bases, with 21 bases between. The germline V gene encodes CDR1 MNHEY and CDR2 SVGEGT. This chain's CDR3 is CASSYVGLGSETQFF. The CDR3 DNA sequence: TGTGCCAGCAGTTACGTGGGGTTGGGTTCTGAGACCCAGTTCTTC.

CDR3 in DNA: TGCAGCGTTGAAAGTGGGGGTTTGTTGGGCTACAATGAGCAGTTCTTC. The encoded protein is CSVESGGLLGYNEQFF. The chain joins TRBV29-1 to TRBJ2-1, with D perhaps assigned TRBD1 or TRBD2 (5 bases each). From germline, CDR1 is SQVTM and CDR2 ANQGSEA. Trimming left V 2 bases short and J 3 bases short, with 17 bases between. CDR3 size: 16 residues.

The genes are TRBV21-1 and TRBJ1-2; TRBD1 is the table's D call, not checked against the DNA. TRBV21-1 represents a pseudogene. The CDR3 has 14 amino acids. The CDR3 here is CASSASSGPYGYTF. The DNA for the CDR3 is TGTGCCAGCAGCGCCAGCTCGGGACCCTATGGCTACACCTTC.

As concerns this clonotype: One end of the junction is discordant with germline, which a read error may explain. This sequence joins TRBV4-3 and TRBJ2-3; TRBD1 aligns across 8 bases. Per germline, CDR1 LGHNA and CDR2 YSLEER. CDR3 length: 16 residues. In nucleotides, the CDR3 is TGCGCCAGCAGCCAAGCGACAGGGGCGGCAACAGATACGCAGTTTTTT. Translating gives CASSQATGAATDTQFF.

The J gene is TRBJ1-1, the V gene TRBV20-1; D uncertain. Germline values: CDR1 DFQATT, CDR2 SNEGSKA (reference sequence). There are 14 residues in the CDR3. V was cut by 0 bases and J by 1 base, with 9 bases left in between. The CDR3 bases are TGCAGTGCTAGAGAGGTTCGGAGGAACACTGAAGCTTTCTTT. Its protein is CSAREVRRNTEAFF.

This clonotype appeared a few times. The genes are TRBV7-8 and TRBJ2-7, with TRBD2 matching over 7 bases. The CDR3 is 17 residues long. Germline lookup yields CDR1 SGHVS and CDR2 FQNEAQ. The ends lost 1 base at V and 2 bases at J; junction bases unmatched: 11. The CDR3 nucleotides read TGTGCCAGCAGCTTAGAAAGTCCTAGCGGTTTTACCTACGAGCAGTACTTC. Its translation is CASSLESPSGFTYEQYF.

For this clonotype: A junction end diverges from the germline sequence, so it may reflect a read error. V is TRBV7-2 and J is TRBJ2-3, with D possibly matching TRBD2 (7 bases). This CDR3 has 17 amino acids. Germline V gene sequence: CDR1 SGHTA, CDR2 FQGNSA. The CDR3 spells CASSLVSRGPFTDTQYF. CDR3 coding DNA: TGCGCCAGCAGCTTAGTGTCGCGGGGGCCCTTCACAGATACGCAGTATTTT. Full variable domain (missing parts from reference TRBV7-2 and TRBJ2-3): GAGVSQSPSNKVTEKGKDVELRCDPISGHTALYWYRQSLGQGLEFLIYFQGNSAPDKSGLPSDRFSAERTGGSVSTLTIQRTQQEDSAVYLCASSLVSRGPFTDTQYFGPGTRLTVL.

This sequence joins TRBV7-2 and TRBJ1-2; D might be TRBD1 (5 bases). Germline CDR1 and CDR2: SGHTA and FQGNSA. The ends were cut back, 2 bases at V and 5 bases at J, with 12 bases in the middle. This CDR3 has 14 residues. As DNA, the CDR3 is TGTGCCAGCAGCTTACAGACAGCAACGTATGGCTACACCTTC. Translation gives CASSLQTATYGYTF. The entire variable domain, with the rest obtained from reference TRBV7-2 and TRBJ1-2, is as follows: GAGVSQSPSNKVTEKGKDVELRCDPISGHTALYWYRQSLGQGLEFLIYFQGNSAPDKSGLPSDRFSAERTGGSVSTLTIQRTQQEDSAVYLCASSLQTATYGYTFGSGTRLTVV.

The genes are TRBV20-1 and TRBJ2-1, with D possibly TRBD1 on 6 matching bases. The CDR3 is made up of 14 amino acids. Germline-derived CDR1 and CDR2 are DFQATT and SNEGSKA (reference sequence). The V end lost 8 bases, the J end lost 2 bases, and 16 bases lay between the germline ends. This CDR3 is CSTEGEVTYNEQFF. The CDR3 nucleotides are TGCAGTACAGAGGGGGAAGTAACCTACAATGAGCAGTTCTTC.